This TCR beta chain came from a study of T-cell reconstitution after alpha-beta-depleted transplantation in children. The CDR3 has 14 amino acids. The V end lost 5 bases, the J end lost 2 bases, and 13 bases lay between the germline ends. Germline V gene sequence: CDR1 SGHTA, CDR2 FQGTGA. Unique molecular identifiers tagged the TCRbeta library. Each CDR3 protein gets one entry after TCRdb re-called the PCR reads with MiXCR. This sample has 90,000 to 100,000 distinct CDR3 sequences, with 20% to 25% found just once. This TCR was sampled from a boy aged 2 to 10 with acute lymphoblastic leukemia, due to receive a stem cell transplant. The sequencing used PBMCs, collected before TCRalphabeta/CD19-depleted stem cell transplant. This chain uses TRBV7-3 with TRBJ2-7, with D possibly TRBD2 on 5 matching bases. Here the CDR3 reads CASSRGPETYEQYF. For the CDR3, the DNA is TGTGCCAGCAGCCGCGGGCCGGAGACCTACGAGCAGTACTTC.